One and the same sample provided the 5 T cell receptor beta chains below, sequenced in a study of cytomegalovirus exposure and HLA in healthy donors. Amplification used 60 Vbeta primers and 13 Jbeta primers. Assay: immunoSEQ multiplex PCR; the TCRdb copy retains only in-frame clones and omits some. The data hold 210,000 or so clones, with about 74% observed a single time. Sequencing was done on a sample of PBMCs. These receptors came from a middle-aged man in good health and CMV-seronegative.

The chain employs TRBV30 and TRBJ2-2; no clear D gene. The CDR3 covers 12 residues. Trimming took 8 bases from V and 4 from J, leaving 11 bases between them. The germline CDR1 and CDR2 sequences are GTSNPN and SVGIG (reference sequence). The CDR3, as DNA: TGTGCCCGCCGTGGCAGCACCGGGGAGCTGTTTTTT. Amino acid sequence: CARRGSTGELFF.

The rearrangement joins TRBV6-5 to TRBJ1-4; D not certain. V was cut by 5 bases and J by 1 base, with 8 bases left in between. The length of the CDR3 is 14 residues. Germline V lookup: CDR1 MNHEY, CDR2 SVGAGI. The CDR3 bases are TGTGCCAGCAGTACAACCTTAACTAATGAAAAACTGTTTTTT. As protein: CASSTTLTNEKLFF.

About this clone: The junction departs from the called germline gene at one end, perhaps through a read error. The chain joins TRBV7-9 to TRBJ1-1; TRBD1 might be the D (5 bases). CDR1 is SEHNR, CDR2 FQNEAQ, per germline (reference sequence). The CDR3 runs to 13 residues. The CDR3 DNA reads TGTTCCAGCAGTCTTCCAGGGCACACTGAAGCTTTCTTT. Translation: CSSSLPGHTEAFF. The full variable domain, with the rest looked up from reference TRBV7-9 and TRBJ1-1, is DTGVSQNPRHKITKRGQNVTFRCDPISEHNRLYWYRQTLGQGPEFLTYFQNEAQLEKSRLLSDRFSAERPKGSFSTLEIQRTEQGDSAMYLCSSSLPGHTEAFFGQGTRLTVV.

The chain carries TRBV1 and TRBJ2-4; TRBD2 reflects the table's D call only, with no check against the DNA. TRBV1 is a known pseudogene. The CDR3 runs to 14 residues. The CDR3 nucleotides are TGCACCAGCAGCTATTGCCAAGCGTTCCACATTCAGTACTTC. Its protein product is CTSSYCQAFHIQYF.

J is TRBJ2-5 and V is TRBV5-1; 7 nucleotides agree with TRBD1. From germline, CDR1 is SGHRS and CDR2 YFSETQ. V trimming: 4 bases; J trimming: 4 bases; junction bases outside the gene matches: 13. The CDR3 sequence is 16 residues long. CDR3 bases: TGCGCCAGCAGCCCAAGGGACAGCTCACTGGGAGAGACCCAGTACTTC. It yields the protein CASSPRDSSLGETQYF.